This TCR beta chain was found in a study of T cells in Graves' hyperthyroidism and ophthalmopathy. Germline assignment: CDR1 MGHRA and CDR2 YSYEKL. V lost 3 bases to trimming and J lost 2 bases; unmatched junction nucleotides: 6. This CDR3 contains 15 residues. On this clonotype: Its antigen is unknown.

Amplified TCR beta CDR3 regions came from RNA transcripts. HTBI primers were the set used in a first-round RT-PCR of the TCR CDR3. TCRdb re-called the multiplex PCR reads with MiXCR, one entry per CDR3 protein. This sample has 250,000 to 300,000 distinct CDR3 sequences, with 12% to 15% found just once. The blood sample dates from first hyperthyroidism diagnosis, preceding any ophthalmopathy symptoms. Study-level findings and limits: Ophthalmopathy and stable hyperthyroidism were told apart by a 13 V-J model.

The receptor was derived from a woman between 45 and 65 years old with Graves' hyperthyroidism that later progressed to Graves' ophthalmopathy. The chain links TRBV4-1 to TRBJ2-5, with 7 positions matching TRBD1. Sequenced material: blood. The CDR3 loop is CASSQNDRAQETQYF. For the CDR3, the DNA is TGCGCCAGCAGCCAGAACGACAGGGCACAAGAGACCCAGTACTTC.